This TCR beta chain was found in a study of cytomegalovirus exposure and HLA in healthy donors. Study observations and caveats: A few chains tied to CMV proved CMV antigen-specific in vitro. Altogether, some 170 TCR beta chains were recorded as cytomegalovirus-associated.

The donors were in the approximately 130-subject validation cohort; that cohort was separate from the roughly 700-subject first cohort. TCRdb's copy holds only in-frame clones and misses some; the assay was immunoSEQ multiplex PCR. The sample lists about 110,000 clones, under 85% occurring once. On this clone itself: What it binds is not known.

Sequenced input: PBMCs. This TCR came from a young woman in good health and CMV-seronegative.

CDR3: CAISASGGAVDTQYF. CDR3 coding DNA: TGTGCCATCAGTGCTAGCGGGGGGGCCGTAGATACGCAGTATTTT. The V call is TRBV10-3, the J call TRBJ2-3, with 12 bases aligning to TRBD2. This CDR3 is 15 amino acids long. V was clipped by 4 bases and J by 5 bases; unmatched bases: 4. Germline V CDR1 and CDR2: ENHRY, SYGVKD.